This TCR beta chain was recovered during a study of blood T cell repertoires in COVID-19. The CDR3 has 13 amino acids. Germline CDR1 and CDR2: SQVTM and ANQGSEA. V lost 4 bases and J 4 bases, leaving 13 bases between the germline ends. Using immunoSEQ multiplex PCR, the repertoire was profiled, and TCRdb retains in-frame clones only, with some absent. Found here are 250,000 to 350,000 clones, under 90% of them singletons; the top ten hold 0.94%. The clonotype originates from a woman between 35 and 50 years old who had recovered from COVID-19. Sequencing used peripheral blood. The genes are TRBV29-1 and TRBJ1-2, with D possibly TRBD1 on 6 matching bases. CDR3: CSVVMGAPYGYTF. CDR3 coding DNA: TGCAGCGTTGTGATGGGGGCCCCCTATGGCTACACCTTC.